These 17 T cell receptor beta chains were sequenced from one sample in a study of diagnostic markers for celiac disease. TCRdb reworked the reads into one entry per CDR3 protein, no DNA. The table lists 5,500 to 7,000 distinct CDR3 sequences. The material sequenced was either unsorted cells or a sorted T cell fraction (not recorded which). The receptor set was obtained from a human donor. This table probably holds off-target reads from a library built for another chain.

The gene calls are TRBV7-8 and TRBJ1-1; lacking DNA, the TRBD1 call made by TCRdb goes unchecked. The CDR3 covers 17 residues. Germline CDR1 and CDR2: SGHVS and FQNEAQ. CDR3 amino acids: CASSLVRPGTGFPEAFF.

The chain couples TRBV4-3 to TRBJ1-6. This CDR3 contains 14 residues. CDR1 and CDR2 from the germline V gene are LGHNA and YSLEER. CDR3 amino acids: CASSQEGKNSPLHF.

V and J are TRBV5-1 and TRBJ1-2. The CDR3 is 16 amino acids. CDR1 and CDR2 from the germline V gene are SGHRS and YFSETQ. This CDR3 reads CASSLDGRAQGHGYTF.

The rearrangement joins TRBV20-1 to TRBJ1-1. This CDR3 is 12 amino acids long. From germline, CDR1 is DFQATT and CDR2 SNEGSKA (reference sequence). The CDR3: CSATGFATEAFF.

Considering frequency, this clonotype is medium-sized (0.01 to 0.1%). V and J are TRBV5-6 and TRBJ1-4; the D gene TCRdb calls, TRBD1, cannot be checked with no DNA. Germline V gene lookup returns CDR1 SGHDT and CDR2 YYEEEE. The CDR3 contains 14 residues. The CDR3: CASSSNPGNEKLFF.

This clonotype is called medium-sized (0.01 to 0.1%) based on its frequency. J is TRBJ2-1 and V is TRBV6-1; TCRdb gives TRBD1 as the D gene, but with no DNA this cannot be confirmed. The germline CDR1 and CDR2 sequences are MNHNS and SASEGT. The CDR3 has 14 residues. The CDR3 sequence: CATINYRGGNEQFF.

Measured by frequency, this clonotype is medium-sized. This CDR3 is CASSVGPTRAYEQYF. The J gene is TRBJ2-7, the V gene TRBV9; absent DNA, TCRdb's TRBD1 call cannot be checked. The germline CDR1 and CDR2 sequences are SGDLS and YYNGEE. There are 15 residues in the CDR3.

V gene TRBV12-3 or TRBV12-4 combines with J gene TRBJ2-7. The CDR3 covers 11 residues. CDR3 in amino acids: CASSVRGEQYF.

This clonotype is medium-sized by frequency. V is TRBV20-1 and J is TRBJ2-2; the TCRdb D gene call, TRBD2, has no DNA to confirm it. Germline CDR1 is DFQATT and CDR2 is SNEGSKA (reference sequence). This CDR3 is 14 amino acids long. The CDR3: CSARTSGSAGELFF.

The V call is TRBV6-2 or TRBV6-3, the J call TRBJ2-3; TCRdb proposes TRBD1, but this gene call is untestable without DNA. CDR3 size: 15 residues. Germline V gene data show CDR1 as MNHEY and CDR2 as SVGEGT. CDR3 region: CASRKGQGGTDTQYF.

This chain joins TRBV3-1 and TRBJ2-3; the D gene TCRdb calls, TRBD2, cannot be checked with no DNA. Germline-derived CDR1 and CDR2 are LGHDT and YNNKEL (reference sequence). The length of the CDR3 is 18 residues. The CDR3 spells CASSQGTSGVTSTDTQYF.

By frequency, this clonotype registers medium-sized. The chain joins TRBV12-3 or TRBV12-4 to TRBJ2-7. CDR3 length: 14 amino acids. The CDR3: CASSLGLAPYEQYF.

This clonotype is medium-sized by frequency. The V gene is TRBV7-9, the J gene TRBJ1-3; as DNA is missing, the TRBD1 call by TCRdb cannot be tested. The CDR3 has 14 amino acids. CDR1 SEHNR and CDR2 FQNEAQ come from the germline V gene (reference sequence). CDR3 residues: CASSGGQFGNTIYF.

This chain joins TRBV12-3 or TRBV12-4 and TRBJ1-1; there is no DNA to check the TCRdb D call of TRBD1. The CDR3 runs 15 residues. The CDR3 loop is CASSLRTGRGTEAFF.

This chain joins TRBV20-1 and TRBJ2-1; with no DNA, the TCRdb D assignment of TRBD2 cannot be verified. The CDR3 loop spans 17 amino acids. CDR1 is DFQATT, CDR2 SNEGSKA, per germline (reference sequence). CDR3 residues: CSVGRRLAGLSYNEQFF.

This clonotype ranks as medium-sized in terms of frequency. V is TRBV12-3 or TRBV12-4 and J is TRBJ2-1; checking the TCRdb D call of TRBD2 is not possible without DNA. The CDR3 is 13 residues long. The CDR3 reads CASIAGGHNEQFF.

The chain links TRBV5-4 to TRBJ2-1; the D gene TCRdb calls, TRBD2, cannot be checked with no DNA. CDR3 size: 15 residues. The germline V gene has CDR1 SGHNT and CDR2 YYREEE (reference sequence). The CDR3 region is CASSLGLAGANEQFF. The full variable domain, in which reference TRBV5-4 and TRBJ2-1 provide the parts outside the CDR3, is ETGVTQSPTHLIKTRGQQVTLRCSSQSGHNTVSWYQQALGQGPQFIFQYYREEENGRGNFPPRFSGLQFPNYSSELNVNALELDDSALYLCASSLGLAGANEQFFGPGTRLTVL.